This passage covers 8 T cell receptor beta chains from one sample sequenced in a study of identical twins. TCRdb reprocessed the 5' RACE reads with MiXCR, giving one entry per CDR3 protein. Altogether a few hundred thousand distinct CDR3 sequences are present, 9% to 10% being singletons, with the ten largest covering around 8.6%. Sequences were obtained from naive T cells sorted from blood. The receptor set was obtained from a woman aged 45-60 years in good health.

V and J are TRBV5-6 and TRBJ2-7; 8 bases line up with TRBD1. Germline values: CDR1 SGHDT, CDR2 YYEEEE. V lost 4 bases and J lost 0; bases outside the gene matches: 6. The CDR3 contains 15 residues. The CDR3 nucleotides are TGTGCCAGCAGCGAGGGACAGGAGAGCTCCTACGAGCAGTACGTC. Its protein product is CASSEGQESSYEQYV.

This clonotype has a handful of counts. The chain is built from TRBV5-1 and TRBJ2-1, with 7 bases that match TRBD2. This CDR3 contains 13 residues. Germline CDR1 reads SGHRS; CDR2 reads YFSETQ. V gave up 4 bases and J gave up 6 bases; unmatched junction bases: 4. The CDR3: CASSAGVPNEQFF. Written as DNA, the CDR3 is TGCGCCAGCAGCGCGGGAGTCCCCAATGAGCAGTTCTTC.

This clonotype turned up a few times. The chain employs TRBV15 and TRBJ2-3; 10 nucleotides match TRBD2. With V trimmed by 5 bases and J by 3 bases, 11 bases remained unmatched. The CDR3 runs 17 residues. Germline CDR1 LNHNV, CDR2 YYDKDF (reference sequence). As DNA, the CDR3 is TGTGCCACCAGCCCCCGGACTAGCGGCAGCAGTACAGATACGCAGTATTTT. Protein sequence: CATSPRTSGSSTDTQYF.

V gene TRBV10-3 combines with J gene TRBJ2-7; 8 bases line up with TRBD2. CDR1 and CDR2 (germline): ENHRY, SYGVKD. The ends lost 0 bases at V and 6 bases at J; junction bases unmatched: 4. The length of the CDR3 is 14 residues. The CDR3 sequence is CAISESGTRGEQYF. Here the CDR3 DNA reads TGTGCCATCAGTGAGTCAGGGACTAGGGGCGAGCAGTACTTC.

In its sample, this clonotype was seen many times. The chain links TRBV12-3 or TRBV12-4 to TRBJ2-5; TRBD1 agrees at 7 bases. J gave up 5 bases and V 6 bases, and 6 bases lay outside the gene matches. This CDR3 spans 13 amino acids. The CDR3 DNA sequence: TGTGCCAGCAGACCAAGGGGGCGCGAGACCCAGTACTTC. Its protein is CASRPRGRETQYF.

This clonotype was recorded a few times. The V gene is TRBV5-5, the J gene TRBJ2-7; D unclear. CDR1 is SGHKS and CDR2 is YYEKEE in the germline V gene (reference sequence). The ends were cut back, 3 bases at V and 3 bases at J, with 10 bases in the middle. The CDR3 length is 13 residues. CDR3 sequence (DNA): TGTGCCAGCAGCTCAGAACCGGGCTACGAGCAGTACTTC. It encodes CASSSEPGYEQYF.

This clonotype was seen repeatedly, ten times or more. The V call is TRBV29-1, the J call TRBJ1-3; unclear D gene. CDR1 SQVTM and CDR2 ANQGSEA come from the germline V gene. The germline V and J ends were trimmed by 6 bases and 1 base, with 13 bases remaining between them. The CDR3 loop spans 14 amino acids. CDR3 sequence (DNA): TGCAGCGTGGATGGACGGCTTTCTGGAAACACCATATATTTT. This encodes CSVDGRLSGNTIYF. The full variable domain, its missing parts supplied by reference TRBV29-1 and TRBJ1-3, is SAVISQKPSRDICQRGTSLTIQCQVDSQVTMMFWYRQQPGQSLTLIATANQGSEATYESGFVIDKFPISRPNLTFSTLTVSNMSPEDSSIYLCSVDGRLSGNTIYFGEGSWLTVV.

There are a few counts of this clonotype. CDR3 residues: CASSQDPLTGFSYEQYF. The CDR3 region has the DNA TGCGCCAGCAGCCAAGACCCTCTAACAGGGTTCTCCTACGAGCAGTACTTC. The V call is TRBV4-1, the J call TRBJ2-7; D perhaps matches TRBD1 (6 bases). The CDR3 has 17 residues. Trimming cost V 0 bases and J 0 bases, with 15 bases left between them. CDR1 MGHRA and CDR2 YSYEKL come from the germline V gene.